The T cell receptor (beta chain) under discussion was sequenced for a study of blood T cell repertoires in COVID-19. J was trimmed by 10 bases and V by 4 bases; bases with no gene match: 12. This CDR3 comprises 16 residues. CDR1 is KGHSH, CDR2 LQKENI, per germline. Some clones are missing from TCRdb's copy, which holds only in-frame ones; the method was immunoSEQ multiplex PCR. The sample has some 110,000 clones, 87% seen once. The sample taken for sequencing was peripheral blood. The chain carries TRBV18 and TRBJ1-4, with 10 bases lining up with TRBD1. This TCR was sampled from a human donor in a cohort sampled during active COVID-19. In DNA form, the CDR3 reads TGTGCCAGCTCACTAAACACCGGGACAGGGGAGACAAAACTGTTTTTT. As protein: CASSLNTGTGETKLFF.